The 22 T cell receptor beta chains below come from one sample, sequenced in a study of blood T cell repertoires in COVID-19. Profiling relied on immunoSEQ multiplex PCR, and the TCRdb table lists in-frame clones only, not all of them. There are hundreds of thousands of clones in the sample; about nine tenths occur only once, and approximately 8% lies in the top ten. The sample was PBMCs or T cells enriched from blood (not recorded which). These receptors originate from a woman aged 55-70 years who had recovered from COVID-19.

The gene calls are TRBV5-5 and TRBJ1-1; TRBD1 agrees at 7 bases. The CDR3 totals 14 residues. Trimming removed 4 bases from V and 2 bases from J; junction bases left unmatched: 5. The germline V gene encodes CDR1 SGHKS and CDR2 YYEKEE (reference sequence). CDR3 protein: CASSPGTANTEAFF. In nucleotides, the CDR3 is TGTGCCAGCAGCCCCGGGACAGCCAACACTGAAGCTTTCTTT.

This clone appeared once. The rearrangement joins TRBV2 to TRBJ2-2; 8 positions match TRBD1. The length of the CDR3 is 16 residues. Germline V gene lookup returns CDR1 SNHLY and CDR2 FYNNEI. The junction had 10 bases not matched to a gene; V was cut back by 4 bases and J by 6 bases. CDR3 sequence reads: CASSGSGGGWAGELFF. In DNA form, the CDR3 reads TGTGCCAGCAGTGGCTCAGGGGGCGGATGGGCCGGGGAGCTGTTTTTT.

This clone has just one count. The identical CDR3 is also encoded by other nucleotide sequences in the sample. J is TRBJ1-2 and V is TRBV28; a possible D gene is TRBD1 (5 bases). The CDR3 has 12 amino acids. Germline assignment: CDR1 MDHEN and CDR2 SYDVKM. Trimming shortened V by 7 bases and J by 5 bases, and 11 bases separated the two germline ends. The chain's CDR3 is CASNQGGYGYTF. CDR3 coding DNA: TGTGCCAGCAATCAGGGAGGGTATGGCTACACCTTC.

The gene calls are TRBV6-1 and TRBJ1-5, with a possible D match to TRBD1 (6 bases). CDR3 length equals 15 residues. The V end was cut by 3 bases, the J end by 1 base, with 10 bases between. CDR1 is MNHNS, CDR2 SASEGT, per germline. The CDR3 DNA reads TGTGCCAGCAGTGAGGGGGCGCGGAGCAATCAGCCCCAGCATTTT. Translated: CASSEGARSNQPQHF.

This chain connects TRBV5-1 to TRBJ1-2; 7 bases fit TRBD1. The V and J ends lost 4 bases and 8 bases, in that order; junction bases with no gene match: 11. The CDR3 is 14 residues long. The germline V gene has CDR1 SGHRS and CDR2 YFSETQ. The DNA of the CDR3 is TGCGCCAGCAGCGTGACGACAGGGTCCCGCGGCTACACCTTC. Translating gives CASSVTTGSRGYTF.

The chain joins TRBV11-2 to TRBJ1-1; D gene unclear. CDR3 length: 14 residues. The germline gives CDR1 SGHAT, CDR2 FQNNGV. V dropped 0 bases and J dropped 1 base, with 6 bases sitting between them. CDR3 in amino acids: CASSLDWRNTEAFF. The CDR3 bases are TGTGCCAGCAGCTTAGATTGGAGGAACACTGAAGCTTTCTTT. Drawing the rest from reference TRBV11-2 and TRBJ1-1, the complete variable domain is EAGVAQSPRYKIIEKRQSVAFWCNPISGHATLYWYQQILGQGPKLLIQFQNNGVVDDSQLPKDRFSAERLKGVDSTLKIQPAKLEDSAVYLCASSLDWRNTEAFFGQGTRLTVV.

Details on this clone: The sample carries other DNA sequences with the same CDR3. The gene calls are TRBV3-1 (or the pseudogene TRBV3-2) and TRBJ1-2; the match to TRBD1 covers 11 bases. Germline CDR1 reads LGHDT; CDR2 reads YNNKEL (reference sequence). J was trimmed by 5 bases and V by 0 bases; bases with no gene match: 2. CDR3 size: 15 residues. CDR3 sequence reads: CASSQDRDRGYGYTF. CDR3 coding DNA: TGTGCCAGCAGCCAAGACCGGGACAGGGGGTATGGCTACACCTTC.

J is TRBJ1-1 and V is TRBV18; TRBD1 agrees at 9 bases. The V and J ends lost 3 bases and 1 base, in that order; junction bases with no gene match: 3. The CDR3 loop spans 15 amino acids. Per germline, CDR1 KGHSH and CDR2 LQKENI. CDR3 loop: CASSPVQGANTEAFF. The CDR3 DNA is TGTGCCAGCTCACCTGTACAGGGGGCGAACACTGAAGCTTTCTTT.

The J gene is TRBJ2-3, the V gene TRBV9; D unclear. V was trimmed by 0 bases and J by 2 bases, leaving 7 bases between them. The CDR3 sequence is 14 residues long. Germline V gene sequence: CDR1 SGDLS, CDR2 YYNGEE. CDR3 amino acids: CASSVGQSTDTQYF. The CDR3 nucleotides read TGTGCCAGCAGCGTAGGGCAGTCCACAGATACGCAGTATTTT. The full variable domain, in which reference TRBV9 and TRBJ2-3 provide the parts outside the CDR3, is DSGVTQTPKHLITATGQRVTLRCSPRSGDLSVYWYQQSLDQGLQFLIQYYNGEERAKGNILERFSAQQFPDLHSELNLSSLELGDSALYFCASSVGQSTDTQYFGPGTRLTVL.

The chain employs TRBV2 and TRBJ2-1, with 11 positions matching TRBD2. Germline V CDR1 and CDR2: SNHLY, FYNNEI. Trimming at V came to 9 bases and at J to 5 bases, leaving 3 bases not matched to a gene. The CDR3 runs to 13 residues. The CDR3 region has the DNA TGTGCCAGTGGGACTAGCGGAGACAATGAGCAGTTCTTC. Translated, it gives CASGTSGDNEQFF.

This rearrangement joins TRBV3-1 (or the pseudogene TRBV3-2) to TRBJ1-1; TRBD1 is a possible D gene (5 bases). The V gene lost 2 bases and the J gene lost 4 bases, with 14 bases spanning the gap. This CDR3 is 15 amino acids long. Germline V gives CDR1 LGHDT, CDR2 YNNKEL (reference sequence). The CDR3 loop is CASSQSDMLSTEAFF. The CDR3 DNA reads as TGTGCCAGCAGCCAATCGGACATGCTGAGCACTGAAGCTTTCTTT.

The V call is TRBV19, the J call TRBJ1-1; TRBD1 matches at 7 bases. There are 14 residues in the CDR3. With 5 bases clipped from V and 0 bases from J, the junction kept 3 bases outside the gene matches. Germline V gene data show CDR1 as LNHDA and CDR2 as SQIVND (reference sequence). The DNA of the CDR3 is TGTGCCAGTAGTGCACAGGGGATGAACACTGAAGCTTTCTTT. Protein sequence: CASSAQGMNTEAFF.

The gene calls are TRBV4-1 and TRBJ2-2, with D perhaps TRBD2 (6 bases). The CDR3 is made up of 14 amino acids. The V end was cut by 4 bases, the J end by 5 bases, with 11 bases between. Germline V gene data show CDR1 as MGHRA and CDR2 as YSYEKL. CDR3 loop: CASSLGEETGELFF. CDR3 nucleotides: TGCGCCAGCAGCCTGGGGGAGGAGACCGGGGAGCTGTTTTTT.

This rearrangement joins TRBV28 to TRBJ2-2; 7 bases are shared with TRBD1. The junction had 8 bases not matched to a gene; V was cut back by 10 bases and J by 3 bases. The CDR3 covers 14 residues. Germline V gene sequence: CDR1 MDHEN, CDR2 SYDVKM. CDR3 in amino acids: CATYRGRDTGELFF. As DNA, the CDR3 is TGTGCCACCTATAGGGGGCGCGACACCGGGGAGCTGTTTTTT.

The V and J genes are TRBV7-8 and TRBJ2-7; D might be TRBD2 (5 bases). Germline CDR1 and CDR2: SGHVS and FQNEAQ. Trimming cost V 5 bases and J 6 bases, with 14 bases left between them. The CDR3 extends over 13 amino acids. DNA of the CDR3: TGTGCCAGCAGCCCCCCCGGACTCTCCGAGCAGTACTTC. Its protein product is CASSPPGLSEQYF.

The chain uses TRBV3-1 (or the pseudogene TRBV3-2) and TRBJ2-1, with D unresolved. Per germline, CDR1 LGHDT and CDR2 YNNKEL (reference sequence). Trimming left V 6 bases short and J 0 bases short, with 12 bases between. This CDR3 region has 15 residues. The CDR3 bases are TGTGCCAGCAGGAAGACTTCTAGCTCCTACAATGAGCAGTTCTTC. Protein sequence: CASRKTSSSYNEQFF.

The genes are TRBV3-1 (or the pseudogene TRBV3-2) and TRBJ1-1; D is uncertain. Germline V gene sequence: CDR1 LGHDT, CDR2 YNNKEL (reference sequence). The CDR3 spans 17 residues. Trimming took 4 bases from V and 0 from J, leaving 18 bases between them. CDR3 nucleotide sequence: TGTGCCAGCAGCCTGAGGCTACTTAGCGAATTGAACACTGAAGCTTTCTTT. This gives the protein CASSLRLLSELNTEAFF.

V usage is TRBV6-2 or TRBV6-3 and J usage is TRBJ2-3; D may be TRBD1 (6 bases). Germline CDR1 reads MNHEY; CDR2 reads SVGEGT. V lost 3 bases, J lost 2 bases, and 12 bases lay in between. The CDR3 consists of 15 residues. CDR3 in DNA: TGTGCCAGCAGTTATGGGGGCTTCCCCACAGATACGCAGTATTTT. Translation: CASSYGGFPTDTQYF.

This clone was observed once. The junction and the germline gene differ at one end; a read error may be behind it. The V call is TRBV5-1, the J call TRBJ1-1; perhaps TRBD1 as D (6 bases). The germline gives CDR1 SGHRS, CDR2 YFSETQ. This CDR3 has 13 amino acids. The CDR3 DNA follows: TGCGCTAGCAGGCTACAGGGCGACACTGAAGCTTTCTTT. Translated, it gives CASRLQGDTEAFF.

The chain employs TRBV19 and TRBJ1-5; TRBD1 is a possible D gene (5 bases). Per germline, CDR1 LNHDA and CDR2 SQIVND (reference sequence). The V and J ends lost 5 bases and 3 bases respectively, with 17 bases between them. The CDR3 is 16 amino acids. The CDR3 region is CASSSGGGGPNQPQHF. The CDR3 bases are TGTGCCAGTAGTTCGGGGGGTGGTGGCCCCAATCAGCCCCAGCATTTT.

V and J are TRBV6-6 and TRBJ2-7, with a tentative D call TRBD1 (5 bases). The CDR3 sequence is 14 residues long. The V gene's germline CDR1 is MNHNY and CDR2 SVGAGI (reference sequence). This chain's CDR3 is CASSYRGDSYGQYV. CDR3 bases: TGTGCCAGCAGTTACAGGGGTGACTCTTACGGGCAGTACGTC.

This chain connects TRBV6-4 to TRBJ2-7; TRBD2 agrees at 8 bases. The germline V gene encodes CDR1 MRHNA and CDR2 SNTAGT. The CDR3 totals 15 residues. V trimming: 3 bases; J trimming: 3 bases; junction bases outside the gene matches: 7. This CDR3 is CASSEVAGQIYEQYF. CDR3 nucleotide sequence: TGTGCCAGCAGTGAGGTAGCGGGACAAATCTACGAGCAGTACTTC.